The text below deals with one T cell receptor (beta chain). This clone was detected only a few times. The antigen this receptor binds is unknown. Base-call qualities are not available, and no considerably larger clone is one nucleotide away. These data belong to a study of T cell responses to AZD1222 COVID-19 vaccine (dated by TCRdb to about 2021). For context, the study as a whole: A total of 230 to 250 trial participants underwent TCR sequencing, of whom nearly 210 received two doses of AZD1222 and about 26 received two doses of the MenACWY control vaccine. Trial participants were enrolled into age subgroups of 18-55, 56-69 and 70-plus years, which contained about 150, 28 and 57 TCR-sequenced participants, respectively.

What this sample's time point label stands for: about 28 days (+/-7) after the second vaccine dose. AZD1222 recipients with second doses at about 4 weeks or about 12 weeks were pooled, because spike-specific TCR depth and breadth did not differ between schedules. Vaccinee samples came from UK trials COV001 and COV002, including a single-blind randomized controlled phase 2/3 trial of AZD1222 (ChAdOx1 nCoV-19) in healthy adults. For TCRbeta chain sequencing, PBMC samples were collected from trial participants at day 0 and at day 28 after the second dose. Measured from the cysteine to the phenylalanine, the CDR3 is 15 residues long. Just the 45-base CDR3 DNA is kept, in frame starting at base 1. Trimming costs V 2 bases and J 2 bases, and their ends lie 13 bases apart. The germline V gene (reference sequence) yields MNHNY for CDR1 and SVGAGI for CDR2. Overall study results and their limits: Because no day 14 peak-response samples were available, the repertoires could be characterized only after the peak T cell response. CD4 TCRs associated with the vaccine covered the entire spike protein, and the dominant responses were in regions 160-218 and 743-854. Most participants were white British and females outnumbered males, and the authors suggested that clonal diversity may have been underestimated. Reportedly, close to half of the unique spike-specific TCRs recognized epitopes lying outside the regions that are mutated in the B.1.351 and B.1.1.7 variants. In the small 56-69-year group, the increase in depth fell short of significance, most likely because of low power. Conclusions about previously exposed vaccinees are limited, since just 5 or 6 AZD1222 recipients were seropositive for SARS-CoV-2 at baseline. Spike-specific TCR breadth and depth rose significantly after two AZD1222 doses compared with day 0 and with MenACWY recipients.

The CDR3 regions of human TCRbeta chains were analyzed by immunosequencing. The paper's data handling went like this. Repertoire TCRs were matched against a reference library of SARS-CoV-2-specific TCRs generated with the MIRA antigen-specificity platform. Breadth meant the fraction of unique TCRs that were SARS-CoV-2-associated, whereas depth meant the fraction of total T cells that were SARS-CoV-2-associated. Using the MIRA data, each spike-specific TCR was mapped to the spike region that the TCR reacts to and placed in a CD4 or CD8 class. Log10-transformed breadth and depth values were compared by one-way ANOVA with Sidak's multiple comparisons tests. TCRdb took this table from immuneACCESS and kept in-frame rearrangements with V and J called. Such tables lack part of the clones; where checked against another copy, unresolved V genes explain under half of the gap, and the rest is unexplained. Clone size and the V and J calls come from that table; the DNA yielded D and trimming. This sample comprises some 110,000 clones, around 85% of them detected only once. The ten largest clones add up to about 4.3% of the sample.

Source: peripheral blood, taken 28 days after the second AZD1222 dose. The chain uses TRBV6-6 and TRBJ2-7; a tentative D match to TRBD1 spans 7 bases. This TCR derives from an adult who received the AZD1222 COVID-19 vaccine. The sequenced DNA is TGTGCCAGCAGTTACGACAGGGAGGTCCCCTACGAGCAGTACTTC. This encodes CASSYDREVPYEQYF.